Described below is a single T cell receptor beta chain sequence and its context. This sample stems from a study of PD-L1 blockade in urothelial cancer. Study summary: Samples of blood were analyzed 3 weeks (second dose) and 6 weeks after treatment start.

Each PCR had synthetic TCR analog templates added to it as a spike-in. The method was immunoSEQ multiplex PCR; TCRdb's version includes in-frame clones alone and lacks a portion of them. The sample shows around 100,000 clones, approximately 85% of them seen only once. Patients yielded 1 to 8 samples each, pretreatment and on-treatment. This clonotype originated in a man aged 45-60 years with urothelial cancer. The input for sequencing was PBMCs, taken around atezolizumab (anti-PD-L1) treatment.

The CDR3 spells CASRPDPLGNTIYF. In nucleotides, the CDR3 is TGTGCCAGCAGACCTGATCCACTGGGAAACACCATATATTTT. The genes are TRBV6-5 and TRBJ1-3, with D uncertain. The V end was cut by 6 bases, the J end by 4 bases, with 13 bases between. There are 14 residues in the CDR3. CDR1 and CDR2 from the germline V gene are MNHEY and SVGAGI.